A single sample is the source of the 14 T cell receptor beta chains below, sequenced in a study of CD4 and CD8 cells across lung adenocarcinoma regions. TCRdb re-called the PCR reads through MiXCR, storing one row per CDR3 protein. The sample has some 3,400 distinct CDR3 sequences; more than 35% are singletons. The specimen sequenced was CD8+ T cells from the center of a lung tumor. The origin of the receptors is a male donor with lung adenocarcinoma. The CD4 and CD8 labels of this study may be unreliable.

The chain carries TRBV20-1 and TRBJ2-1; D may be TRBD1 (6 bases). The DNA end is more similar to TRBJ2-5, so the J call may be wrong. The CDR3 extends over 13 amino acids. CDR1 is DFQATT, CDR2 SNEGSKA, per germline (reference sequence). Here the CDR3 DNA reads TGCAGTGCTAGAGGGGGGCTACGCGAGACCCAGTACTTC. Translated, it gives CSARGGLRETQYF.

With regard to this clonotype: The junction does not match germline at one end; this may be a read error. The rearrangement uses TRBV27 and TRBJ2-3, with D perhaps TRBD2 (6 bases). The CDR3 has 17 residues. CDR1 and CDR2 from the germline V gene are MNHEY and SMNVEV (reference sequence). Here the CDR3 DNA reads TGTGCCAGCAGATTTAGGGCTGGGGGGAGAGGCACAAACACTCAGTATTTC. It encodes CASRFRAGGRGTNTQYF.

By share of the sample, this clonotype is medium-sized. This chain links TRBV7-2 with TRBJ2-1; TRBD2 matches 12 bases. V lost 1 base, J lost 10 bases, and 5 bases stayed unmatched. Germline assignment: CDR1 SGHTA and CDR2 FQGNSA. The CDR3 runs 15 residues. The CDR3 loop reads CASSLGTSGINEQFF. As DNA, the CDR3 is TGTGCCAGCAGCTTAGGGACTAGCGGGATCAACGAGCAGTTCTTC.

V and J are TRBV27 and TRBJ2-5; D not resolved. CDR3 size: 13 residues. Germline CDR1 reads MNHEY; CDR2 reads SMNVEV (reference sequence). V lost 6 bases and J lost 4, with 12 bases in between. The CDR3 nucleotides are TGTGCCAGCAGCAGGACGGGCAGAGAGACCCAGTACTTC. As protein: CASSRTGRETQYF.

With regard to this clonotype: This is likely a read error, given that the CDR3 carries no conserved phenylalanine or tryptophan at its end. No DNA is shown, since the ends of the CDR3 on it are uncertain; the CDR3 is the one TCRdb lists. This chain connects TRBV22-1 to TRBJ2-4; no DNA check was done on the table's D call, TRBD1. TRBV22-1 counts as a pseudogene. The CDR3 totals 13 residues, both ends included. The CDR3 loop is CPGPGVSLFPYGA.

The chain employs TRBV6-1 and TRBJ2-1; weak D call: TRBD2 (6 bases). V shed 4 bases and J shed 0 bases, with 7 bases lying between them. The CDR3 extends over 14 amino acids. Germline CDR1 MNHNS, CDR2 SASEGT. The CDR3 DNA reads as TGTGCCAGCAGTGGGAGGGGCTCCTACAATGAGCAGTTCTTC. It specifies CASSGRGSYNEQFF.

This rearrangement joins TRBV20-1 to TRBJ2-4; no clear D. Trimming removed 0 bases from V and 0 bases from J, with 6 bases in between. The germline V gene encodes CDR1 DFQATT and CDR2 SNEGSKA (reference sequence). This CDR3 contains 14 residues. DNA for the CDR3: TGCAGTGCTAGAGAGTCGGGAGCCAAAAACATTCAGTACTTC. This codes for CSARESGAKNIQYF.

This clonotype is large in the sample. The chain is built from TRBV6-1 and TRBJ2-3, with 9 bases fitting TRBD2. V was clipped by 8 bases and J by 0 bases; unmatched bases: 6. The CDR3 is 15 residues long. In germline, CDR1 is MNHNS, CDR2 SASEGT. For the CDR3, the DNA is TGTGCCAGCGAAAGGCTAGCGGGGAGCACAGATACGCAGTATTTT. Translating it yields CASERLAGSTDTQYF.

The sample holds many counts of this clonotype. This chain joins TRBV10-1 and TRBJ1-2; weak D call: TRBD1 (5 bases). The CDR3 is made up of 13 amino acids. CDR1 is WNHNN, CDR2 SYGVQD, per germline (reference sequence). V was clipped by 3 bases and J by 6 bases, with 11 bases between them. CDR3 sequence: CASSDSGTDGYTF. The DNA for the CDR3 is TGCGCCAGCAGTGATTCCGGGACCGATGGCTACACCTTC.

This chain connects TRBV24-1 to TRBJ2-6; 10 bases line up with TRBD1. Germline lookup yields CDR1 KGHDR and CDR2 SFDVKD. V was clipped by 4 bases and J by 2 bases; unmatched bases: 7. This CDR3 region has 18 residues. Here the CDR3 DNA reads TGTGCCACCAGTGACCGGGACAGGGGAGGAACTGGGGCCAACGTCCTGACTTTC. Encoded protein: CATSDRDRGGTGANVLTF.

The chain carries TRBV6-1 and TRBJ2-2; D unresolved. The J call may be incorrect, as the DNA end agrees better with TRBJ2-3. The CDR3 consists of 15 residues. Germline V gene data show CDR1 as MNHNS and CDR2 as SASEGT. The chain's CDR3 is CASSELGANTGAQYF. The CDR3, as DNA: TGTGCCAGCAGTGAGCTGGGCGCGAACACCGGTGCGCAGTATTTT.

The chain has TRBV6-5 and TRBJ1-5; TRBD1 agrees at 8 bases. The CDR3 covers 14 residues. From germline, CDR1 is MNHEY and CDR2 SVGAGI. V trimming: 4 bases; J trimming: 5 bases; junction bases outside the gene matches: 4. The CDR3 region is CASSFDRGDQPQHF. The DNA for the CDR3 is TGTGCCAGCAGTTTCGACAGGGGAGATCAGCCCCAGCATTTT.

In its sample, this clonotype is medium-sized. Here the CDR3 DNA reads TGTGCCAGCAGTTTTTCAGGGGCGCATGGCTACACCTTC. Its translation: CASSFSGAHGYTF. The V gene is TRBV27, the J gene TRBJ1-2, with a possible D match to TRBD1 (6 bases). CDR1 is MNHEY, CDR2 SMNVEV, per germline (reference sequence). V was pared by 3 bases and J by 6 bases, with 11 bases between. The CDR3 covers 13 residues.

This clonotype was counted only a few times. This rearrangement joins TRBV6-2 or TRBV6-3 to TRBJ1-2; D is perhaps TRBD1 (5 bases). Trimming left V 2 bases short and J 1 base short, with 8 bases between. Germline V lookup: CDR1 MNHEY, CDR2 SVGEGT. CDR3 size: 14 residues. In DNA form, the CDR3 reads TGTGCCAGCAGTTACCGCGACAGTAACTATGGCTACACCTTC. Protein: CASSYRDSNYGYTF.